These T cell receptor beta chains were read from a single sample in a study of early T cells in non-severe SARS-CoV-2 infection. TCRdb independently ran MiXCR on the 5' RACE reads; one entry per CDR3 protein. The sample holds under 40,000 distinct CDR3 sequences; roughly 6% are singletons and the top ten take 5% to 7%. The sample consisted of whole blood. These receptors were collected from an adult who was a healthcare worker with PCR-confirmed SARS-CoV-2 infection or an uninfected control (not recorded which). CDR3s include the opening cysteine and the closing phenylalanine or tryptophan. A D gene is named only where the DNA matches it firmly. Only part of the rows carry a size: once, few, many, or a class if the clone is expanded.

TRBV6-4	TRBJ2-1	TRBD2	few	TGTGCCAGCTCTCCCGTAACGATCCTAGCGGGAGAGGTAGGGGAGCAGTTCTTC	CASSPVTILAGEVGEQFF
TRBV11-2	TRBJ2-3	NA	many	TGTGCCAGCAGCTTATCCCCGATTTCAGATACGCAGTATTTT	CASSLSPISDTQYF
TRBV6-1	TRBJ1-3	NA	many	TGTGCCAGCAGAGAGATGAGCTCTGGAAACACCATATATTTT	CASREMSSGNTIYF
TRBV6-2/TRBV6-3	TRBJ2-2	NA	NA	TGTGCCAGCTCTGGCACCGGGGAGCTGTTTTTT	CASSGTGELFF
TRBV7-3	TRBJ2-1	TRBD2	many	TGTGCCAGCAGCCCGACCCGCCTGGCGGGAGCCAATGAGCAGTTCTTC	CASSPTRLAGANEQFF
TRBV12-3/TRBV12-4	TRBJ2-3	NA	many	TGTGCCAGCAGCATGATGGGGCGGGAAAGCACAGATACGCAGTATTTT	CASSMMGRESTDTQYF
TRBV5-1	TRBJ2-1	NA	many	TGCGCCAGCAGCTTGGGTCCCCTCGGGGGTGAGCAGTTCTTC	CASSLGPLGGEQFF
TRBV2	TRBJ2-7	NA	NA	TGTGCCAGCAGTGAAGGGCAAACAACCTCCTACGAGCAGTACTTC	CASSEGQTTSYEQYF
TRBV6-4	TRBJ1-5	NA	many	TGTACCAGGGTACGAGTTTTCGGTCAGCCCCAGCATTTT	CTRVRVFGQPQHF
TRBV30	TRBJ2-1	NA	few	TGTGCCTGGAGCGGCCGTGTAACCTACAATGAGCAGTTCTTC	CAWSGRVTYNEQFF
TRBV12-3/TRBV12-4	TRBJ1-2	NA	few	TGTGCCAGCAGCTTCGACGGGAACTATGGCTACACCTTC	CASSFDGNYGYTF
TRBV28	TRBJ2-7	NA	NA	TGTGCCAGCACCCGAGGAAGCTACGAGCAGTACTTC	CASTRGSYEQYF
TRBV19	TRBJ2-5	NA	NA	TGTGCCAGTAGTCCACCCGTGGCGGAGACCCAGTACTTC	CASSPPVAETQYF
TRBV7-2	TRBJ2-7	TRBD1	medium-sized	TGTGCCAGCAGCCATCGGGACAGGGCCATCGAGCAGTACTTC	CASSHRDRAIEQYF
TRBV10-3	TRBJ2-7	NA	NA	TGTGCCATCAGCCAAGGTTATTCATACGAGCAGTACTTC	CAISQGYSYEQYF
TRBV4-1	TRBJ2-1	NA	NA	TGCGCCAGCAGCCAAGAATGGGGAGATGAGCAGTTCTTC	CASSQEWGDEQFF
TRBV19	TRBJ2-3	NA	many	TGTGCCAGTAGTAATCCGGGGCAAGATACGCAGTATTTT	CASSNPGQDTQYF
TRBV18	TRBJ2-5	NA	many	TGTGCCAGCTCACCGAATCTGGAGACCCAGTACTTC	CASSPNLETQYF
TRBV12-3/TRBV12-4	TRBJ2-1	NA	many	TGTGCCAGCAGTTTGGGCCAAGCCGGGGACAATGAGCAGTTCTTC	CASSLGQAGDNEQFF
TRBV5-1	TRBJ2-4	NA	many	TGCGCCAGCAGCTTAAACAGGGATGACATTCAGTACTTC	CASSLNRDDIQYF
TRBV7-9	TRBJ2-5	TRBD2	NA	TGTGCCAGCAGCAGCGGGAGCCCTCGGACCCAGTACTTC	CASSSGSPRTQYF
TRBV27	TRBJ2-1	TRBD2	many	TGTGCCAGCAGTTTGATTACTAGCGGGCTTCCGGGAGACAATGAGCAGTTCTTC	CASSLITSGLPGDNEQFF
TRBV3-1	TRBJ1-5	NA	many	TGTGCCAGCAGCCAAGAGCCTCCCGGGGGAAATCAGCCCCAGCATTTT	CASSQEPPGGNQPQHF
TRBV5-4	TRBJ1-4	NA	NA	TGTGCCAGCAGCGAGGGATCCGCAACTAATGAAAAACTGTTTTTT	CASSEGSATNEKLFF
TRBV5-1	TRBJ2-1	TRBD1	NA	TGCGCCAGCAGCTTGGAGGGGGCCGTCTACAATGAGCAGTTCTTC	CASSLEGAVYNEQFF
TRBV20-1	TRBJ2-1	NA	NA	TGCAGTGCTCCGCAGCCTGCGGCGGTCTACAATGAGCAGTTCTTC	CSAPQPAAVYNEQFF
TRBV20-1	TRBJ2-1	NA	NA	TGCAGTGCTAGAGATTCGGGTAGCGGACCCTACAATGAGCAGTTCTTC	CSARDSGSGPYNEQFF
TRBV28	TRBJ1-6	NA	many	TGTGCCAGCAGTCCCGGGGGCTCCTATAATTCACCCCTCCACTTT	CASSPGGSYNSPLHF
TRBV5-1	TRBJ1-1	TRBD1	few	TGCGCCAGCAGCCCCCAGCCGGACAGGGGTAACACTGAAGCTTTCTTT	CASSPQPDRGNTEAFF
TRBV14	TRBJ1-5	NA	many	TGTGCCAGCAGCCAATACGTGGTCCTAAGCAATCAGCCCCAGCATTTT	CASSQYVVLSNQPQHF
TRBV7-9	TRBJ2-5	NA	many	TGTGCCAGCAGCTTACGTAAGAGCAGGGAGACGGAGACCCAGTACTTC	CASSLRKSRETETQYF
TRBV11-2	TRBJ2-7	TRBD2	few	TGTGCCAGCAGCTTAACCCTAGCGGCCTACGAGCAGTACTTC	CASSLTLAAYEQYF
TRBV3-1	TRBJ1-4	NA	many	TGTGCCAGCAGCCAATTGACAGGACCAAATGAAAAACTGTTTTTT	CASSQLTGPNEKLFF
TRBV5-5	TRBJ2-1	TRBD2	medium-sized	TGTGCCAGCAGCTTGAGCGGGGTCTCCTACAATGAGCAGTTCTTC	CASSLSGVSYNEQFF
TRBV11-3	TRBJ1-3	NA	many	TGTGCCAGCGGATCGGACATAAACTCTGGAAACACCATATATTTT	CASGSDINSGNTIYF
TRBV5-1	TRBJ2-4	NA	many	TGCGCCAGCAGCTTGGACGGTGGAGCCAAAAACATTCAGTACTTC	CASSLDGGAKNIQYF
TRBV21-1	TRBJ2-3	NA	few	TGTGCCAGCAGCAACGAACTAGACACAGATACGCAGTATTTT	CASSNELDTDTQYF
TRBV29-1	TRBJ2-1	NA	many	TGCAGCGTTGCCAGGGACAATGAGCAGTTCTTC	CSVARDNEQFF
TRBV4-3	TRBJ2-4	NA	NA	TGCGCCAGCAGCCAAGACCAACACCGGAGCGACATTCAGTACTTC	CASSQDQHRSDIQYF
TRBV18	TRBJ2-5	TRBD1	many	TGTGCCAGCTCACCAACCGGGACAGGGCAAGAGACCCAGTACTTC	CASSPTGTGQETQYF
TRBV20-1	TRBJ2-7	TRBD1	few	TGCAGTGCTAGAAAGGGACAGTTCTACGAGCAGTACTTC	CSARKGQFYEQYF
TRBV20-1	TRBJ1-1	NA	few	TGCAGTGCTAGAGTCGGAGATACTGAAGCTTTCTTT	CSARVGDTEAFF
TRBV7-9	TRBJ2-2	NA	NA	TGTGCCAGCAGCACCATGAGCGGGCGGGACACCGGGGAGCTGTTTTTT	CASSTMSGRDTGELFF
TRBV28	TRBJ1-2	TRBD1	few	TGTGCCAGCAGTATTACCGGGACAGGGCAAGGAAACTATGGCTACACCTTC	CASSITGTGQGNYGYTF
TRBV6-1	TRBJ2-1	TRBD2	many	TGTGCCAGCAGTGAAACTAGCGGGAGCGGGAAGGGCGAGCAGTTCTTC	CASSETSGSGKGEQFF
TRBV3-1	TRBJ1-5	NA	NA	TGTGCCAGCAGCCTGGAAGGGGGGGCACAGCCCCAGCATTTT	CASSLEGGAQPQHF
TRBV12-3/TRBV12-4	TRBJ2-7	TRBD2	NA	TGTGCCAGCAGTTTAGCGGGTCTAGCGGGCGACTACGAGCAGTACTTC	CASSLAGLAGDYEQYF
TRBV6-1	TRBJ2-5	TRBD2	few	TGTGCCAGCAGTGAAACAGCGGGGCGCGGAGAGACCCAGTACTTC	CASSETAGRGETQYF
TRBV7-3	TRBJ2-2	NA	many	TGTGCCAGCAGCTTGGACAACACCGGGGAGCTGTTTTTT	CASSLDNTGELFF
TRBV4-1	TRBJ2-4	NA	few	TGCGCCAGCAGCCAAGTGGGCGATCGCATTCAGTACTTC	CASSQVGDRIQYF
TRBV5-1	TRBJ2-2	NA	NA	TGCGCCAGCAGCTTGGAGCGGACGGGCACCGGGGAGCTGTTTTTT	CASSLERTGTGELFF